The source of this T cell receptor beta chain is a study of cytomegalovirus exposure and HLA in healthy donors. Broader study findings: Within an earlier analysis, most TCR beta V segments proved productive either about 90% or about 30% of the time.

This PCR relied on a set of 60 Vbeta primers and 13 Jbeta primers. The table came from immunoSEQ multiplex PCR; TCRdb's copy has only in-frame clones and leaves some out. Here the sample spans under 150,000 clones, about 80% being singletons. In its sample, this clone was seen a few times. The target antigen is unknown. The CDR3 consists of 15 residues. Germline V gene lookup returns CDR1 MNHEY and CDR2 SVGAGI. The V and J ends lost 6 bases and 4 bases, in that order; junction bases with no gene match: 9. The source of this sequence is a man aged 35 to 55 in good health and CMV-seropositive. V usage is TRBV6-5 and J usage is TRBJ2-1, with TRBD2 identical over 7 bases. Material for sequencing was PBMCs. The CDR3 nucleotides are TGTGCCAGCAGATCACCCCAGCGGGGATACAATGAGCAGTTCTTC. It translates to CASRSPQRGYNEQFF.